The 5 T cell receptor beta chains below come from one sample, sequenced in a study of shared clonotypes between healthy human individuals. Positively selected for CCR7, the CD45RO-negative cells used as naive CD8 cells excluded terminally differentiated effector memory CD45RA+ cells. Sequencing was performed with immunoSEQ multiplex PCR; in TCRdb, only in-frame clones are kept and a portion is missing. The sample contains 2 million or so clones, roughly 95% of which appear only once. Sequenced input: naive CD8+ T cells sorted from blood. The receptors here all came from a man between 18 and 29 years old in good health.

This clone was observed a handful of times. The identical CDR3 is also encoded by other nucleotide sequences in the sample. The chain carries TRBV27 and TRBJ2-7, with 8 bases lining up with TRBD2. CDR3 length: 14 residues. Germline assignment: CDR1 MNHEY and CDR2 SMNVEV (reference sequence). J was trimmed by 3 bases and V by 5 bases; bases with no gene match: 6. This CDR3 is CASSHRGGIYEQYF. The DNA of the CDR3 is TGTGCCAGCAGTCACCGGGGGGGGATCTACGAGCAGTACTTC.

The chain couples TRBV28 to TRBJ1-6, with D possibly TRBD1 on 5 matching bases. V shed 3 bases and J shed 9 bases, with 12 bases lying between them. The CDR3 contains 14 residues. Germline V gene data show CDR1 as MDHEN and CDR2 as SYDVKM. CDR3 sequence reads: CASSFGQGASPLHF. The CDR3 bases are TGTGCCAGCAGTTTCGGGCAGGGTGCTTCACCCCTCCACTTT.

This CDR3 reads CASSLDSAGLDYGYTF. The DNA for the CDR3 is TGTGCCAGCAGTTTAGACTCTGCAGGGCTTGACTATGGCTACACCTTC. V and J are TRBV27 and TRBJ1-2; D might be TRBD1 (5 bases). The ends were cut back, 2 bases at V and 3 bases at J, with 16 bases in the middle. The CDR3 has 16 residues. Per the germline V gene, CDR1 is MNHEY and CDR2 is SMNVEV (reference sequence).

V is TRBV6-6 and J is TRBJ1-2; a weak D match, TRBD1 (6 bases). The ends were cut back, 6 bases at V and 6 bases at J, with 8 bases in the middle. This CDR3 has 11 amino acids. Germline CDR1 reads MNHNY; CDR2 reads SVGAGI (reference sequence). DNA for the CDR3: TGTGCCAGCAGCTCAGGGGATGGCTACACCTTC. As protein: CASSSGDGYTF.

The V gene is TRBV7-9, the J gene TRBJ2-2; TRBD2 matches at 13 bases. J gave up 4 bases and V 5 bases, and 4 bases lay outside the gene matches. Germline CDR1 and CDR2: SEHNR and FQNEAQ (reference sequence). This CDR3 contains 16 residues. Here the CDR3 DNA reads TGTGCCAGCAGCACCGGGACTAGCGGGACCACCGGGGAGCTGTTTTTT. Protein product: CASSTGTSGTTGELFF. Together with reference TRBV7-9 and TRBJ2-2, the CDR3 gives the full variable domain: DTGVSQNPRHKITKRGQNVTFRCDPISEHNRLYWYRQTLGQGPEFLTYFQNEAQLEKSRLLSDRFSAERPKGSFSTLEIQRTEQGDSAMYLCASSTGTSGTTGELFFGEGSRLTVL.